The source of this TCR beta chain is a study of cytomegalovirus exposure and HLA in healthy donors. Broader study findings: TCR beta chain V- and J-gene trimming was linked, in a later analysis, to a missense variant in DCLRE1C. Reportedly, HLA-A and HLA-B alleles of most subjects were accurately predicted from TCR beta. Segments of the TCR beta V type were, in most cases, productive about 87% or about 30% of the time in an earlier analysis. The authors listed 164 TCR beta chains as cytomegalovirus-associated.

With respect to this clone: Its antigen is currently unknown.

60 Vbeta and 13 Jbeta primers were used in PCR. The assay was immunoSEQ multiplex PCR, and TCRdb's table has in-frame clones only and misses some. In the table there are 75,000 to 95,000 clones, over 75% of which are singletons. Germline V gene data show CDR1 as GTSNPN and CDR2 as SVGIG (reference sequence). This CDR3 is 12 amino acids long. V gave up 2 bases and J gave up 10 bases, with 14 bases separating them. The sample consisted of PBMCs. The receptor was isolated from a man between 50 and 59 years old in good health and CMV-seronegative. The chain recombines TRBV30 with TRBJ1-1, with D uncertain. CDR3 sequence: CAWSPKAGGAFF. Here the CDR3 DNA reads TGTGCCTGGAGTCCTAAGGCCGGCGGAGCTTTCTTT. The full variable domain, its missing parts supplied by reference TRBV30 and TRBJ1-1, is SQTIHQWPATLVQPVGSPLSLECTVEGTSNPNLYWYRQAAGRGLQLLFYSVGIGQISSEVPQNLSASRPQDRQFILSSKKLLLSDSGFYLCAWSPKAGGAFFGQGTRLTVV.